Following are 30 T cell receptor beta chains from one sample sequenced in a study of CD8 T cells in ankylosing spondylitis. General study points: Ankylosing spondylitis blood appeared to carry a characteristic TCR beta motif of several highly homologous variants.

TCRdb reprocessed the 5' RACE reads with MiXCR, giving one entry per CDR3 protein. This table has about 450,000 distinct CDR3 sequences, about 25% appearing once. For these receptors, no antigen is known. The sequenced sample was blood, either unsorted or a sorted T cell fraction (not recorded which). These receptors were collected from a male donor with ankylosing spondylitis.

The chain uses TRBV10-3 and TRBJ2-1, with 8 bases lining up with TRBD2. The junction had 11 bases not matched to a gene; V was cut back by 0 bases and J by 16 bases. The CDR3 runs 14 residues. In germline, CDR1 is ENHRY, CDR2 SYGVKD. In nucleotides, the CDR3 is TGTGCCATCAGTGAGTCGACTAATCCGGGGGGGCATTTCTTC. Translated: CAISESTNPGGHFF.

This clonotype was picked up a small number of times. The V gene is TRBV24-1, the J gene TRBJ1-1, with D tentatively TRBD1 (6 bases). Trimming cost V 4 bases and J 3 bases, with 14 bases left between them. The germline CDR1 and CDR2 sequences are KGHDR and SFDVKD. The CDR3 consists of 15 residues. The CDR3 DNA is TGTGCCACCAGTGACGCCGCGAGGGGGGACACTGAAGCTTTCTTT. Its translation: CATSDAARGDTEAFF.

The J gene is TRBJ1-4, the V gene TRBV20-1, with D possibly matching TRBD1 (5 bases). The CDR3 has 14 residues. The V and J ends lost 0 bases and 6 bases respectively, with 11 bases between them. CDR1 is DFQATT and CDR2 is SNEGSKA in the germline V gene (reference sequence). The chain's CDR3 is CSARDGGIDEKLFF. DNA for the CDR3: TGCAGTGCTAGAGACGGGGGGATCGATGAAAAACTGTTTTTT.

This chain joins TRBV5-1 and TRBJ2-1; a weak D match, TRBD1 (6 bases). Germline CDR1 is SGHRS and CDR2 is YFSETQ. Trimming took off 4 bases at V and 8 bases at J, with 19 bases between the two ends. The CDR3 spans 15 residues. The CDR3 here is CASSLDSPGLDEQFF. The CDR3 DNA reads as TGCGCCAGCAGCCTGGACAGCCCAGGTTTGGATGAGCAGTTCTTC.

This clonotype was found a few times. CDR3: CASSRDIPLAGNEQFF. CDR3 nucleotide sequence: TGTGCCAGCAGTCGGGACATACCACTAGCGGGTAATGAGCAGTTCTTC. The chain has TRBV6-2 or TRBV6-3 and TRBJ2-1, with 9 bases lining up with TRBD2. Germline CDR1 MNHEY, CDR2 SVGEGT. The trim removed 5 bases at V and 7 bases at J, leaving 12 bases unmatched. CDR3 length: 16 amino acids.

This clonotype showed up many times. The rearrangement joins TRBV5-1 to TRBJ2-3, with 10 bases aligning to TRBD1. V lost 7 bases to trimming and J lost 4 bases; unmatched junction nucleotides: 0. The CDR3 spans 12 residues. Germline V gene sequence: CDR1 SGHRS, CDR2 YFSETQ. The CDR3 sequence is CASGQGADTQYF. The DNA for the CDR3 is TGCGCCAGCGGACAGGGGGCAGATACGCAGTATTTT.

The chain carries TRBV2 and TRBJ2-2; D perhaps matches TRBD2 (6 bases). Germline CDR1 reads SNHLY; CDR2 reads FYNNEI. V was trimmed by 2 bases and J by 0 bases, leaving 10 bases between them. CDR3 length equals 16 residues. CDR3 sequence reads: CASSERGFTNTGELFF. CDR3 nucleotide sequence: TGTGCCAGCAGTGAACGGGGGTTTACGAACACCGGGGAGCTGTTTTTT.

V usage is TRBV25-1 and J usage is TRBJ2-7; TRBD1 matches at 8 bases. The CDR3 has 16 residues. J was trimmed by 1 base and V by 4 bases; bases with no gene match: 9. Germline-derived CDR1 and CDR2 are MGHDK and SYGVNS. The CDR3 region has the DNA TGTGCCAGCAGTGCCTATCGGACAGGGCGATCCTACGAGCAGTACGTC. Translation gives CASSAYRTGRSYEQYV.

The table lists this clonotype with a count of one. This chain connects TRBV11-1 to TRBJ2-5, with D possibly TRBD2 on 5 matching bases. The V end lost 1 base, the J end lost 0 bases, and 18 bases lay between the germline ends. The CDR3 sequence is 18 residues long. Germline assignment: CDR1 SGHAT and CDR2 FQDESV (reference sequence). The CDR3 bases are TGTGCCAGCAGCTTAGGCCCGGACGAGGGCCCGTACCAAGAGACCCAGTACTTC. Translated: CASSLGPDEGPYQETQYF.

This clonotype was seen a handful of times. The CDR3 DNA sequence: TGTGCCACCAGCAGAGGCCTCGGGGGGACAGATACGCAGTATTTT. Its translation is CATSRGLGGTDTQYF. The chain joins TRBV15 to TRBJ2-3; 7 bases fit TRBD2. This CDR3 has 15 amino acids. Germline V lookup: CDR1 LNHNV, CDR2 YYDKDF (reference sequence). V lost 1 base to trimming and J lost 3 bases; unmatched junction nucleotides: 4.

V usage is TRBV19 and J usage is TRBJ1-2; D not certain. This CDR3 comprises 14 residues. Germline V gene sequence: CDR1 LNHDA, CDR2 SQIVND (reference sequence). The V end lost 8 bases, the J end lost 0 bases, and 13 bases lay between the germline ends. The CDR3: CASHDERTNYGYTF. The CDR3 region has the DNA TGTGCCAGTCATGACGAGCGGACTAACTATGGCTACACCTTC.

The V gene is TRBV5-1, the J gene TRBJ1-1; D ambiguous. Germline V lookup: CDR1 SGHRS, CDR2 YFSETQ. CDR3 length: 14 residues. V was clipped by 2 bases and J by 0 bases, with 8 bases between them. In nucleotides, the CDR3 is TGCGCCAGCAGCTTAAGTTTAATGAACACTGAAGCTTTCTTT. Translating gives CASSLSLMNTEAFF. Using reference TRBV5-1 and TRBJ1-1 for the parts outside the CDR3, the full variable domain is KAGVTQTPRYLIKTRGQQVTLSCSPISGHRSVSWYQQTPGQGLQFLFEYFSETQRNKGNFPGRFSGRQFSNSRSEMNVSTLELGDSALYLCASSLSLMNTEAFFGQGTRLTVV.

This clonotype has just a few counts. The chain employs TRBV7-9 and TRBJ2-1, with 10 bases aligning to TRBD2. Per the germline V gene, CDR1 is SEHNR and CDR2 is FQNEAQ (reference sequence). The CDR3 has 15 residues. V lost 5 bases and J lost 6; bases outside the gene matches: 7. The CDR3, as DNA: TGTGCCAGCAGCCAGCTAGCGGGAGAACCCAATGAGCAGTTCTTC. Its translation: CASSQLAGEPNEQFF.

J is TRBJ2-1 and V is TRBV11-2; no firm D call. This CDR3 is built from 13 residues. V lost 1 base and J lost 10, with 11 bases in between. CDR1 and CDR2 (germline): SGHAT, FQNNGV. This chain's CDR3 is CASSLVAGFEQFF. In DNA, the CDR3 is TGTGCCAGCAGCTTAGTGGCTGGGTTCGAGCAGTTCTTC.

This rearrangement joins TRBV5-5 to TRBJ2-7; TRBD2 agrees at 8 bases. CDR3 length equals 14 residues. Trimming cost V 6 bases and J 5 bases; bases outside gene matches: 10. In germline, CDR1 is SGHKS, CDR2 YYEKEE (reference sequence). CDR3 sequence (DNA): TGTGCCAGCACCCGGTTAGCGGGATACAACGAGCAGTACTTC. This gives the protein CASTRLAGYNEQYF.

This clonotype occurred a few times. V is TRBV5-1 and J is TRBJ2-5; 7 positions match TRBD1. Per germline, CDR1 SGHRS and CDR2 YFSETQ. The CDR3 is 16 amino acids. V shed 2 bases and J 5 bases; nucleotides not matched to a gene: 12. This chain's CDR3 is CASSLLGRQGRETQYF. In DNA form, the CDR3 reads TGCGCCAGCAGCTTATTGGGTCGACAGGGCCGGGAGACCCAGTACTTC.

The table lists this clonotype with a few counts. The chain employs TRBV20-1 and TRBJ2-3; a possible D gene is TRBD2 (5 bases). This CDR3 region has 15 residues. Deletions cut 1 base from V and 2 bases from J, with 13 bases between. The V gene's germline CDR1 is DFQATT and CDR2 SNEGSKA (reference sequence). The CDR3 region has the DNA TGCAGTGCTAGAGGTTACGGGAATCCCACAGATACGCAGTATTTT. Protein sequence: CSARGYGNPTDTQYF.

DNA of the CDR3: TGTGCCAGCTCAGCACGCCGGGACAGGGAAAAGACCCAGTACTTC. Translation gives CASSARRDREKTQYF. This rearrangement joins TRBV18 to TRBJ2-5, with 9 bases aligning to TRBD1. The CDR3 loop spans 15 amino acids. The V gene end was trimmed by 5 bases and the J gene end by 6 bases; junction bases not matched to a gene: 10. Germline values: CDR1 KGHSH, CDR2 LQKENI. Full variable domain (rest looked up from reference TRBV18 and TRBJ2-5): NAGVMQNPRHLVRRRGQEARLRCSPMKGHSHVYWYRQLPEEGLKFMVYLQKENIIDESGMPKERFSAEFPKEGPSILRIQQVVRGDSAAYFCASSARRDREKTQYFGPGTRLLVL.

This clonotype was picked up many times. The chain carries TRBV4-2 and TRBJ2-7; D might be TRBD1 or TRBD2, each matching 5 bases. The CDR3 sequence is 15 residues long. V gave up 0 bases and J gave up 3 bases, with 12 bases separating them. CDR1 is LGHNA, CDR2 YNFKEQ, per germline. This CDR3 reads CASSQEKAGSYEQYF. The CDR3 nucleotides are TGTGCCAGCAGCCAAGAAAAGGCAGGGAGCTACGAGCAGTACTTC.

This clonotype has more than one count but fewer than ten. This chain connects TRBV5-1 to TRBJ2-3, with 7 bases fitting TRBD2. Germline CDR1 and CDR2: SGHRS and YFSETQ. The CDR3 is made up of 16 amino acids. With V trimmed by 5 bases and J by 4 bases, 13 bases remained unmatched. CDR3 sequence reads: CASRLRAGSTADTQYF. In DNA, the CDR3 is TGCGCCAGCAGACTTCGAGCGGGGTCAACGGCAGATACGCAGTATTTT.

The rearrangement joins TRBV5-1 to TRBJ1-1, with 7 bases aligning to TRBD1. Trimming removed 4 bases from V and 0 bases from J; junction bases left unmatched: 9. This CDR3 spans 16 amino acids. Germline lookup yields CDR1 SGHRS and CDR2 YFSETQ. The DNA for the CDR3 is TGCGCCAGCAGCAGTTATGGACAGGAGATGAACACTGAAGCTTTCTTT. The encoded protein is CASSSYGQEMNTEAFF. The full variable domain, in which reference TRBV5-1 and TRBJ1-1 provide the parts outside the CDR3, is KAGVTQTPRYLIKTRGQQVTLSCSPISGHRSVSWYQQTPGQGLQFLFEYFSETQRNKGNFPGRFSGRQFSNSRSEMNVSTLELGDSALYLCASSSYGQEMNTEAFFGQGTRLTVV.

V and J are TRBV11-2 and TRBJ2-2; D might be TRBD2 (5 bases). CDR3 size: 14 residues. V dropped 6 bases and J dropped 6 bases, with 14 bases sitting between them. Germline V lookup: CDR1 SGHAT, CDR2 FQNNGV. This chain's CDR3 is CASRKVGGSGELFF. The CDR3 DNA reads TGTGCCAGCAGAAAAGTTGGCGGGTCCGGGGAGCTGTTTTTT.

This clonotype has a handful of counts. The chain has TRBV29-1 and TRBJ1-1; D is unresolved. Germline V gene lookup returns CDR1 SQVTM and CDR2 ANQGSEA. The CDR3 has 16 residues. Trimming took off 3 bases at V and 1 base at J, with 18 bases between the two ends. In DNA, the CDR3 is TGCAGCGTTGAGTACACCGGGCCAGACGAGAACACTGAAGCTTTCTTT. Its protein is CSVEYTGPDENTEAFF.

The genes are TRBV12-3 or TRBV12-4 and TRBJ2-2; 7 positions agree with TRBD2. This CDR3 is built from 16 residues. J lost 0 bases, V lost 7 bases, and 8 bases had no gene match. CDR3 nucleotide sequence: TGTGCCAGCACCTCCTTAGCGGGCGCGAACACCGGGGAGCTGTTTTTT. Protein product: CASTSLAGANTGELFF.

The genes are TRBV5-1 and TRBJ2-2; TRBD2 agrees at 14 bases. The CDR3 has 20 amino acids. V lost 5 bases and J lost 2; bases outside the gene matches: 14. Germline CDR1 reads SGHRS; CDR2 reads YFSETQ. In DNA, the CDR3 is TGCGCCAGCAGAAGGCGAACAGGGACTAGCGGGAGTTTAAACACCGGGGAGCTGTTTTTT. Translating gives CASRRRTGTSGSLNTGELFF.

This clonotype has just a few counts. The chain uses TRBV10-3 and TRBJ2-7; 10 bases agree with TRBD2. Losses at the gene ends were 4 bases for V and 2 bases for J; bases not matched to a gene: 5. Germline lookup yields CDR1 ENHRY and CDR2 SYGVKD. The CDR3 covers 15 residues. The CDR3 bases are TGTGCCATCAGTGGGTCTAGCGGGAGACCCTACGAGCAGTACTTC. It yields the protein CAISGSSGRPYEQYF.

V is TRBV24-1 and J is TRBJ2-1; TRBD2 matches at 13 bases. CDR1 is KGHDR, CDR2 SFDVKD, per germline. Trimming cost V 3 bases and J 6 bases; bases outside gene matches: 10. The CDR3 length is 18 residues. The CDR3 sequence is CATSDPLTWTSGSNEQFF. The DNA of the CDR3 is TGTGCCACCAGTGATCCCTTGACTTGGACTAGCGGGAGCAATGAGCAGTTCTTC.

The chain carries TRBV11-2 and TRBJ2-4; the D call may be TRBD1 or TRBD2 (5 bases each). V dropped 1 base and J dropped 7 bases, with 11 bases sitting between them. This CDR3 region has 14 residues. The V gene's germline CDR1 is SGHAT and CDR2 FQNNGV. The CDR3, as DNA: TGTGCCAGCAGCTTAGGAGGGGATCGGAACATTCAGTACTTC. This encodes CASSLGGDRNIQYF.

The genes are TRBV19 and TRBJ1-2; D is undetermined. Germline CDR1 is LNHDA and CDR2 is SQIVND (reference sequence). Trimming pared 4 bases from V and 3 bases from J, leaving 18 bases between. The CDR3 length is 16 residues. CDR3 in DNA: TGTGCCAGTAGTAGAGCCCATGAGTGGGGTGACTATGGCTACACCTTC. It yields the protein CASSRAHEWGDYGYTF.

The genes are TRBV9 and TRBJ2-2; D may be TRBD2 (6 bases). Trimming removed 3 bases at V and 2 bases at J, with 14 bases between. The germline V gene encodes CDR1 SGDLS and CDR2 YYNGEE. The CDR3 covers 16 residues. DNA of the CDR3: TGTGCCAGCAGCGCCCGGGGAGGACCTAACACCGGGGAGCTGTTTTTT. Translation: CASSARGGPNTGELFF.